This TCR beta chain was retrieved from a study of immune evolution from preneoplasia to lung adenocarcinoma. The CDR3 contains 13 residues. This clone has only a few counts. Its antigen remains unknown. Data came from immunoSEQ multiplex PCR; TCRdb stores just in-frame clones and leaves some out. Here the sample spans about 4,700 clones, around 80% being singletons. General observations from the study: Later-stage lesions seemingly showed higher T cell density and diversity than normal lung. Top clone frequencies peaked in normal lung, apparently declining through invasive adenocarcinoma.

Histologic diagnosis was independently verified by two lung pathologists. The sample comprised FFPE adjacent normal lung tissue. This chain links TRBV21-1 with TRBJ2-7. TRBV21-1 is given as a pseudogene. This TCR derives from a person in their sixties or seventies with lung adenocarcinoma. The CDR3 sequence is CASSPGGPYEQYF. For the CDR3, the DNA is TGTGCCAGCAGCCCCGGGGGCCCCTACGAGCAGTACTTC.